This is a list of T cell receptor beta chains from one sample in a study of OX40 agonist ivuxolimab in advanced cancers. Data came from immunoSEQ multiplex PCR; TCRdb stores just in-frame clones and leaves some out. The sample carries around 19,000 clones, approximately 70% recorded once. Sequenced here: CD4+ or CD8+ T cells sorted from blood, sampled in a trial of the OX40 agonist ivuxolimab. The receptors derive from an adult with an advanced solid tumor such as melanoma, head and neck, liver or kidney cancer. The CDR3 runs from the conserved cysteine through the conserved F or W. A D gene is named only where the DNA matches it firmly. Clone size is shown for a subset of rows, as once, few, many or a class of expanded clone.

V gene: TRBV6-5; J gene: TRBJ1-1; clone size: -; D gene: -; CDR3 DNA: TGTGCCAGCAGTTACCGGGGGAAAACTGAAGCTTTCTTT; CDR3 protein: CASSYRGKTEAFF
V gene: TRBV12-5; J gene: TRBJ2-7; clone size: -; D gene: -; CDR3 DNA: TGTGCTAGTGGTCCAGTCATTCTCCCCCATGAGCAGTACTTC; CDR3 protein: CASGPVILPHEQYF
V gene: TRBV11-2; J gene: TRBJ2-1; clone size: few; D gene: -; CDR3 DNA: TGTGCCAGCAGCTTAGACCCTACTCCGAGCTCCTACAATGAGCAGTTCTTC; CDR3 protein: CASSLDPTPSSYNEQFF
V gene: TRBV9; J gene: TRBJ1-6; clone size: -; D gene: -; CDR3 DNA: TGTGCCAGCAGCGTATCTGGGGCGAGCTCCTATAATTCACCCCTCCACTTT; CDR3 protein: CASSVSGASSYNSPLHF
V gene: TRBV7-9; J gene: TRBJ2-2; clone size: -; D gene: -; CDR3 DNA: TGTGCCAGCAGCTTAGGGGGCAGATACACCGGGGAGCTGTTTTTT; CDR3 protein: CASSLGGRYTGELFF
V gene: TRBV7-9; J gene: TRBJ2-7; clone size: -; D gene: TRBD2; CDR3 DNA: TGTGCCAGCAGCATCGGACTAGCGGGCCCTTACGAGCAGTACTTC; CDR3 protein: CASSIGLAGPYEQYF
V gene: TRBV9; J gene: TRBJ2-5; clone size: -; D gene: -; CDR3 DNA: TGTGCCAGCAGCTATCAATTAGGCGATACGGAGACCCAGTACTTC; CDR3 protein: CASSYQLGDTETQYF
V gene: TRBV6-1; J gene: TRBJ2-7; clone size: -; D gene: -; CDR3 DNA: TGTGCCAGCAGTGAAGCAGCCGGCTACGAGCAGTACTTC; CDR3 protein: CASSEAAGYEQYF
V gene: TRBV27; J gene: TRBJ2-3; clone size: medium-sized; D gene: -; CDR3 DNA: TGTGCCAGCAGTGAACAGGTAACCCGCACAGATACGCAGTATTTT; CDR3 protein: CASSEQVTRTDTQYF
V gene: TRBV10-3; J gene: TRBJ2-1; clone size: -; D gene: TRBD1; CDR3 DNA: TGTGCCACCGCCCCCGGGACAGGGATAGATGATGAGCAGTTCTTC; CDR3 protein: CATAPGTGIDDEQFF
V gene: TRBV11-3; J gene: TRBJ2-7; clone size: -; D gene: TRBD2; CDR3 DNA: TGTGCCAGCAGCTTAGAAGCGGGGTTCTCCTACGAGCAGTACTTC; CDR3 protein: CASSLEAGFSYEQYF
V gene: TRBV7-9; J gene: TRBJ1-3; clone size: -; D gene: TRBD1; CDR3 DNA: TGTGCCAGCAGCGGCCGGGACAGGGACAGACTTCTAAACACCATATATTTT; CDR3 protein: CASSGRDRDRLLNTIYF
V gene: TRBV5-8; J gene: TRBJ2-1; clone size: few; D gene: -; CDR3 DNA: TGTGCCAGCAGCTTGAAACTTCTAAACGGGGAGCAGTTCTTC; CDR3 protein: CASSLKLLNGEQFF
V gene: TRBV11-2; J gene: TRBJ1-4; clone size: -; D gene: -; CDR3 DNA: TGTGCCAGCAGCTTTCTGGTAGGGGCGCCCGGTGAAAAACTGTTTTTT; CDR3 protein: CASSFLVGAPGEKLFF
V gene: TRBV6-5; J gene: TRBJ2-2; clone size: once; D gene: -; CDR3 DNA: TGTGCCAGCAGTCACCCCGGGAGTCTCGGGGAGCTGTTTTTT; CDR3 protein: CASSHPGSLGELFF
V gene: TRBV6-5; J gene: TRBJ1-6; clone size: -; D gene: -; CDR3 DNA: TGTGCCAGCAGTTACTCTCAGCCAGGGTATTCACCCCTCCACTTT; CDR3 protein: CASSYSQPGYSPLHF
V gene: TRBV14; J gene: TRBJ2-7; clone size: -; D gene: TRBD1; CDR3 DNA: TGTGCCAGCAGCCAGGAAGGAGGGACAGGGTTCACCTACGAGCAGTACTTC; CDR3 protein: CASSQEGGTGFTYEQYF
V gene: TRBV28; J gene: TRBJ1-4; clone size: once; D gene: TRBD1; CDR3 DNA: TGTGCCAGCATCGAAAGGGACAGAGAAAAACTGTTTTTT; CDR3 protein: CASIERDREKLFF
V gene: TRBV5-5; J gene: TRBJ2-2; clone size: -; D gene: TRBD1; CDR3 DNA: TGTGCCAGCACGACAGGGCCGAACACCGGGGAGCTGTTTTTT; CDR3 protein: CASTTGPNTGELFF
V gene: TRBV5-4; J gene: TRBJ1-2; clone size: once; D gene: TRBD1; CDR3 DNA: TGTGCCACCCCTTATCCATACCGTGATACGGGACAGGGAGGGAATGGCTACACCTTC; CDR3 protein: CATPYPYRDTGQGGNGYTF
V gene: TRBV7-6; J gene: TRBJ2-1; clone size: -; D gene: -; CDR3 DNA: TGTGCCAGCAGCGCCGTGGGGACAATCACCTACAATGAGCAGTTCTTC; CDR3 protein: CASSAVGTITYNEQFF
V gene: TRBV2; J gene: TRBJ2-5; clone size: few; D gene: TRBD2; CDR3 DNA: TGTGCCAGCAGAGAGCGCTTAGCGGGGGGGCAAGAGACCCAGTACTTC; CDR3 protein: CASRERLAGGQETQYF
V gene: TRBV6-1; J gene: TRBJ1-3; clone size: -; D gene: -; CDR3 DNA: TGTGCCAGCAGTGAATGGGGAGACTCTGGAAACACCATATATTTT; CDR3 protein: CASSEWGDSGNTIYF
V gene: TRBV4-2; J gene: TRBJ2-7; clone size: -; D gene: -; CDR3 DNA: TGTGCCAGCAGCCAAAGCCGGCTTCTTTCCTACGAGCAGTACTTC; CDR3 protein: CASSQSRLLSYEQYF
V gene: TRBV6-5; J gene: TRBJ2-2; clone size: medium-sized; D gene: -; CDR3 DNA: TGTGCCAGCAGTCCCGTGGGCACCACCGGGGAGCTGTTTTTT; CDR3 protein: CASSPVGTTGELFF
V gene: TRBV6-1; J gene: TRBJ2-7; clone size: -; D gene: -; CDR3 DNA: TGTGCCAGCAGTGAAGCGCTAGGACTTTTCTACGAGCAGTACTTC; CDR3 protein: CASSEALGLFYEQYF
V gene: TRBV4-3; J gene: TRBJ2-3; clone size: -; D gene: TRBD2; CDR3 DNA: TGCGCCAGCAGCCAAGAGGTAGCGGGGGCAACAGATACGCAGTATTTT; CDR3 protein: CASSQEVAGATDTQYF
V gene: TRBV15; J gene: TRBJ2-7; clone size: -; D gene: -; CDR3 DNA: TGTGCCACCAGGGGGACCAACTCCTACGAGCAGTACTTC; CDR3 protein: CATRGTNSYEQYF
V gene: TRBV11-3; J gene: TRBJ1-1; clone size: -; D gene: TRBD1; CDR3 DNA: TGTGCCAGCAGCACGCGGACAGGGAGGGATACTGAAGCTTTCTTT; CDR3 protein: CASSTRTGRDTEAFF
V gene: TRBV6-1; J gene: TRBJ2-7; clone size: -; D gene: -; CDR3 DNA: TGTGCCAGCAGCCCTCAGACCTACGAGCAGTACTTC; CDR3 protein: CASSPQTYEQYF
V gene: TRBV7-2; J gene: TRBJ1-1; clone size: -; D gene: -; CDR3 DNA: TGTGCCAGCAGCTTAGGTTCCATTGAAGCTTTCTTT; CDR3 protein: CASSLGSIEAFF
V gene: TRBV29-1; J gene: TRBJ2-7; clone size: -; D gene: -; CDR3 DNA: TGCAGCGTTGAAAACGGTTACGAGCAGTACTTC; CDR3 protein: CSVENGYEQYF
V gene: TRBV19; J gene: TRBJ1-1; clone size: -; D gene: -; CDR3 DNA: TGTGCCAGTAGTATAGCCAAACTCCTACCAGGAGTATTCGCTGAAGCTTTCTTT; CDR3 protein: CASSIAKLLPGVFAEAFF
V gene: TRBV18; J gene: TRBJ2-5; clone size: -; D gene: -; CDR3 DNA: TGTGCCAGCTCCCCGGTCGTTGGGCCTAAGGGTGAGACCCAGTACTTC; CDR3 protein: CASSPVVGPKGETQYF
V gene: TRBV14; J gene: TRBJ2-7; clone size: -; D gene: -; CDR3 DNA: TGTGCCAGCAGCCATCAAAACACATACGAGCAGTACTTC; CDR3 protein: CASSHQNTYEQYF
V gene: TRBV7-9; J gene: TRBJ2-7; clone size: -; D gene: -; CDR3 DNA: TGTGCCAGCAGCTTGAAGTTTTTGGACAGACCGGGATCCGTCTACGAGCAGTACTTC; CDR3 protein: CASSLKFLDRPGSVYEQYF